The rows below give T cell receptor beta chains drawn from one sample of a study of blood T cell repertoires in COVID-19. Method: immunoSEQ multiplex PCR; TCRdb's copy keeps in-frame clones and lacks some. The top ten clones hold about 10% of a sample with roughly 330,000 clones, about nine tenths of them seen once. Material for sequencing was PBMCs or T cells enriched from blood (not recorded which). The receptors stem from a woman between 18 and 29 years old who had recovered from COVID-19. CDR3s include the opening cysteine and the closing phenylalanine or tryptophan.

j_call v_call cdr3_aa
TRBJ1-3 TRBV5-6 CASSGQSSGNTIYF
TRBJ2-2 TRBV28 CAGQAGATGELFF
TRBJ1-1 TRBV10-3 CAIRVQGMSEAFF
TRBJ1-3 TRBV9 CASSVAAGYLSGNTIYF
TRBJ1-2 TRBV9 CASSAQWGGNYGYTF
TRBJ2-1 TRBV7-8 CASSAGTVTYNEQFF
TRBJ1-5 TRBV28 CASLDRGFGQPQHF
TRBJ2-3 TRBV9 CASSDSGLSTDTQYF
TRBJ1-1 TRBV3-1/TRBV3-2 CASSHDRNTEAFF
TRBJ1-1 TRBV2 CASTGGSEAFF
TRBJ2-5 TRBV2 CASSGGLETQYF
TRBJ2-7 TRBV3-1/TRBV3-2 CASSPTPGQPYEQYF
TRBJ2-7 TRBV28 CASSPLGTRSYEQYF
TRBJ2-7 TRBV19 CASSHLSSGGAHEQYF